These 23 T cell receptor beta chains came from one sample sequenced in a study of human T cells and chemical hapten exposure. This sample's time point: pre-sensitization, week 0. Treatment noted: therapeutic diphenylcyclopropenone sensitization with weekly scalp DPC. TCRdb used MiXCR to reprocess the RACE reads, holding one entry per CDR3 protein. The sample lists 45,000 to 65,000 distinct CDR3 sequences; more than 8% were seen once. The material was whole blood, obtained in connection with sensitization to the hapten diphenylcyclopropenone (DPC). These receptors were obtained from a man aged 40-49 years with alopecia areata. Some clones in this sample may be carry-over from other donors' samples.

Only a few counts were recorded for this clonotype. The chain combines TRBV7-6 with TRBJ2-1; TRBD2 aligns across 13 bases. The germline V gene has CDR1 SGHVS and CDR2 FNYEAQ. Trimming at V came to 3 bases and at J to 0 bases, leaving 2 bases not matched to a gene. This CDR3 contains 17 residues. CDR3 in amino acids: CASSLTSGGSSYNEQFF. The CDR3 region has the DNA TGTGCCAGCAGCTTGACTAGCGGGGGGAGCTCCTACAATGAGCAGTTCTTC.

This clonotype was seen at least ten times. The junction departs from the called germline gene at one end, perhaps through a read error. The V call is TRBV5-5, the J call TRBJ1-2, with TRBD1 identical over 8 bases. This CDR3 comprises 14 residues. Germline values: CDR1 SGHKS, CDR2 YYEKEE (reference sequence). CDR3 region: CASSLDRVNYGYTF. The CDR3 DNA follows: TGTGCCAGCAGTTTGGACAGGGTCAACTATGGCTACACCTTC.

The genes are TRBV6-2 or TRBV6-3 and TRBJ2-1; D call uncertain. CDR1 and CDR2 (germline): MNHEY, SVGEGT. This CDR3 comprises 15 residues. V was trimmed by 5 bases and J by 2 bases, leaving 13 bases between them. CDR3 nucleotide sequence: TGTGCCAGCAGTACTGGGCAGTCCACCTACAATGAGCAGTTCTTC. This gives the protein CASSTGQSTYNEQFF.

The V gene is TRBV6-2 or TRBV6-3, the J gene TRBJ2-1; D might be TRBD1 (5 bases). The CDR3 extends over 14 amino acids. V lost 2 bases and J lost 4, with 9 bases in between. Germline V gene data show CDR1 as MNHEY and CDR2 as SVGEGT. CDR3 amino acids: CASSYATVYNEQFF. The CDR3, as DNA: TGTGCCAGCAGTTACGCGACAGTATACAATGAGCAGTTCTTC.

This clonotype was seen at least ten times. The genes are TRBV12-3 or TRBV12-4 and TRBJ2-5, with 7 bases aligning to TRBD1. The J segment lost 2 bases and the V segment lost 5 bases, leaving 2 bases of the junction unmatched. The CDR3 totals 13 residues. CDR3 amino acids: CASSPTGQETQYF. As DNA, the CDR3 is TGTGCCAGCAGTCCGACAGGGCAAGAGACCCAGTACTTC.

This clonotype was observed at least ten times. The rearrangement links TRBV5-1 to TRBJ2-7, with TRBD1 matching over 11 bases. The CDR3 is 15 residues long. Germline CDR1 is SGHRS and CDR2 is YFSETQ. V trimming: 4 bases; J trimming: 6 bases; junction bases outside the gene matches: 9. The CDR3 loop reads CASSPGDRGASEQYF. For the CDR3, the DNA is TGCGCCAGCAGCCCCGGGGACAGGGGGGCGAGCGAGCAGTACTTC.

CDR3 protein: CASSYGLQGLYGYTF. The CDR3 region has the DNA TGTGCCAGCAGTTACGGCCTTCAGGGGCTCTATGGCTACACCTTC. This chain links TRBV6-5 with TRBJ1-2, with D possibly TRBD1 on 6 matching bases. Per the germline V gene, CDR1 is MNHEY and CDR2 is SVGAGI. The CDR3 is 15 amino acids. The V gene lost 2 bases and the J gene lost 4 bases, with 14 bases spanning the gap.

This clonotype came up a few times. This chain joins TRBV5-4 and TRBJ2-7; D may be TRBD2 (6 bases). Per the germline V gene, CDR1 is SGHNT and CDR2 is YYREEE (reference sequence). This CDR3 is built from 14 residues. Trimming stripped 4 bases from V and 2 bases from J, with 13 bases between. The CDR3 region has the DNA TGTGCCAGCAGCCCCGGGGGTACTACCTACGAGCAGTACTTC. As protein: CASSPGGTTYEQYF.

In its sample, this clonotype was seen a few times. The J gene is TRBJ1-1, the V gene TRBV18; D uncertain. V lost 2 bases, J lost 3 bases, and 13 bases lay in between. The CDR3 contains 15 residues. Germline V gene sequence: CDR1 KGHSH, CDR2 LQKENI. The CDR3 is CASSPTLSGDTEAFF. CDR3 nucleotides: TGTGCCAGCTCACCAACCTTAAGTGGGGACACTGAAGCTTTCTTT. The whole variable domain, filled in from reference TRBV18 and TRBJ1-1, reads NAGVMQNPRHLVRRRGQEARLRCSPMKGHSHVYWYRQLPEEGLKFMVYLQKENIIDESGMPKERFSAEFPKEGPSILRIQQVVRGDSAAYFCASSPTLSGDTEAFFGQGTRLTVV.

CDR3 sequence: CASSLALAGVLTGELFF. The CDR3 bases are TGTGCCAGCAGTTTGGCCTTAGCGGGAGTCCTGACCGGGGAGCTGTTTTTT. V is TRBV12-3 or TRBV12-4 and J is TRBJ2-2; TRBD2 matches at 9 bases. V shed 3 bases and J 5 bases; nucleotides not matched to a gene: 10. This CDR3 region has 17 residues.

The chain links TRBV28 to TRBJ1-2; TRBD1 is a possible D gene (5 bases). The CDR3 runs 13 residues. Germline V gene lookup returns CDR1 MDHEN and CDR2 SYDVKM. The CDR3 loop reads CASGGIPNYGYTF. CDR3 DNA: TGTGCTTCGGGGGGGATACCTAACTATGGCTACACCTTC.

This clonotype was counted many times. The rearrangement links TRBV5-4 to TRBJ2-5, with D possibly being TRBD2 (5 bases). This CDR3 region has 14 residues. Per germline, CDR1 SGHNT and CDR2 YYREEE (reference sequence). Trimming stripped 1 base from V and 2 bases from J, with 9 bases between. The CDR3 nucleotides are TGTGCCAGCAGCTTGAGAGCGGAGCAAGAGACCCAGTACTTC. It is translated as CASSLRAEQETQYF.

This clonotype was picked up many times. The gene calls are TRBV10-3 and TRBJ2-3; TRBD1 matches 7 bases. The CDR3 has 15 amino acids. Germline CDR1 reads ENHRY; CDR2 reads SYGVKD. V lost 6 bases, J lost 2 bases, and 8 bases stayed unmatched. CDR3 loop: CAIRSTGAATDTQYF. DNA of the CDR3: TGTGCCATCAGAAGCACAGGGGCGGCCACAGATACGCAGTATTTT.

This clonotype was seen many times. This sequence joins TRBV2 and TRBJ1-5; 8 bases line up with TRBD1. J was trimmed by 2 bases and V by 7 bases; bases with no gene match: 7. Germline CDR1 is SNHLY and CDR2 is FYNNEI. CDR3 length equals 15 residues. The chain's CDR3 is CASTRTGLGNQPQHF. The CDR3 DNA is TGTGCCAGCACTCGGACAGGGCTGGGCAATCAGCCCCAGCATTTT.

This clonotype was detected many times. The chain links TRBV12-3 or TRBV12-4 to TRBJ2-7; tentative D call: TRBD1 (6 bases). V was shortened by 6 bases and J by 5 bases, with 14 bases between the two germline ends. The CDR3 length is 13 residues. CDR3: CASRSGQWDEQYF. In nucleotides, the CDR3 is TGTGCCAGCAGGTCGGGACAATGGGACGAGCAGTACTTC.

This clonotype was seen repeatedly, ten times or more. The rearrangement uses TRBV12-3 or TRBV12-4 and TRBJ2-5; 7 nucleotides match TRBD1. CDR3 length equals 14 residues. V dropped 7 bases and J dropped 4; count of bases not matched to a gene: 9. The CDR3 bases are TGTGCCAGCAACCACAGGGGAGTAAGAGAGACCCAGTACTTC. This sequence encodes CASNHRGVRETQYF.

The J gene is TRBJ2-7, the V gene TRBV28; the D gene is possibly TRBD2 (5 bases). Germline CDR1 MDHEN, CDR2 SYDVKM. CDR3 size: 17 residues. With 3 bases removed from V and 2 bases from J, the gap between germline ends came to 20 bases. CDR3 residues: CASSFPKDLNPPYEQYF. The CDR3 nucleotides are TGTGCCAGCAGTTTCCCCAAGGACTTAAACCCCCCCTACGAGCAGTACTTC.

The V gene is TRBV4-1, the J gene TRBJ1-5; no reliable D call. Trimming left V 1 base short and J 4 bases short, with 5 bases between. Germline CDR1 and CDR2: MGHRA and YSYEKL. This CDR3 is 13 amino acids long. The CDR3: CASSQVINQPQHF. The CDR3 DNA reads TGCGCCAGCAGCCAAGTTATAAATCAGCCCCAGCATTTT.

This clonotype came up many times. The chain links TRBV20-1 to TRBJ1-2; no definite D call. This CDR3 has 9 residues. Germline lookup yields CDR1 DFQATT and CDR2 SNEGSKA (reference sequence). The ends were cut back, 8 bases at V and 2 bases at J, with 3 bases in the middle. CDR3 in amino acids: CSPNYGYTF. CDR3 bases: TGCAGTCCAAACTATGGCTACACCTTC.

This clonotype was seen at least ten times. The V and J genes are TRBV7-9 and TRBJ2-2; D remains ambiguous. Per the germline V gene, CDR1 is SEHNR and CDR2 is FQNEAQ (reference sequence). The CDR3 sequence is 12 residues long. V lost 2 bases and J 4 bases, leaving 2 bases between the germline ends. CDR3 sequence reads: CASSLSTGELFF. The CDR3 coding sequence is TGTGCCAGCAGCTTATCCACCGGGGAGCTGTTTTTT. The full variable domain, rest sourced from reference TRBV7-9 and TRBJ2-2, is DTGVSQNPRHKITKRGQNVTFRCDPISEHNRLYWYRQTLGQGPEFLTYFQNEAQLEKSRLLSDRFSAERPKGSFSTLEIQRTEQGDSAMYLCASSLSTGELFFGEGSRLTVL.

CDR3: CASSPGGTRNTEAFF. The CDR3 DNA reads as TGTGCCAGCAGCCCCGGCGGGACAAGGAACACTGAAGCTTTCTTT. The rearrangement joins TRBV11-3 to TRBJ1-1; the D gene is possibly TRBD1 (6 bases). The CDR3 is 15 residues long. Per germline, CDR1 SGHNT and CDR2 YENEEA. The V end was cut by 5 bases, the J end by 1 base, with 14 bases between.

Ten or more counts support this clonotype. The chain couples TRBV6-1 to TRBJ2-7; no clear D. The CDR3 is 14 amino acids. Trimming took off 4 bases at V and 2 bases at J, with 12 bases between the two ends. CDR1 and CDR2 (germline): MNHNS, SASEGT. CDR3 bases: TGTGCCAGCAGTGCCGCCAGGTTCCCCTACGAGCAGTACTTC. Amino acids: CASSAARFPYEQYF.

The CDR3 protein is CASSVQREGRHRTQYF. In DNA form, the CDR3 reads TGCGCCAGCAGTGTCCAGCGGGAGGGCCGTCATCGGACCCAGTACTTC. V gene TRBV10-1 combines with J gene TRBJ2-5; 10 positions match TRBD2. Trimming at V came to 4 bases and at J to 7 bases, leaving 12 bases not matched to a gene. Germline V gene lookup returns CDR1 WNHNN and CDR2 SYGVQD (reference sequence). CDR3 length equals 16 residues.